Listed here are 23 T cell receptor beta chains from one sample, sequenced in a study of Ad26.COV2.S vaccination and SARS-CoV-2 variants. Noted treatment: 15 to 20 received Ad26.COV2.S at low or high dose, single or two shots; 5 received placebo; per-sample allocation not given. Following the first vaccine or placebo injection, samples were taken on day 63. Profiling relied on immunoSEQ multiplex PCR, and the TCRdb table lists in-frame clones only, not all of them. Of fewer than 300,000 clones in the sample, around 87% were seen once. Here the sequenced sample was peripheral blood, taken in a trial of Ad26.COV2.S vaccine versus placebo. The receptors stem from a person aged 18-65 years who received the Ad26.COV2.S COVID-19 vaccine or a placebo.

This chain connects TRBV7-8 to TRBJ2-1; D perhaps matches TRBD2 (5 bases). The CDR3 length is 15 residues. Trimming pared 2 bases from V and 9 bases from J, leaving 17 bases between. Per germline, CDR1 SGHVS and CDR2 FQNEAQ. The DNA for the CDR3 is TGTGCCAGCAGCTTACGGGATACTATACGGAGTGAGCAGTTCTTC. This translates into CASSLRDTIRSEQFF.

The chain carries TRBV2 and TRBJ2-3, with 9 nucleotides matching TRBD1. The CDR3 loop spans 20 amino acids. Germline V gene lookup returns CDR1 SNHLY and CDR2 FYNNEI. The V and J ends lost 6 bases and 1 base, in that order; junction bases with no gene match: 20. The DNA of the CDR3 is TGTGCCAGCAGGCGGACAGGGGCAGGGGTTGGACTTGTAGGCACAGATACGCAGTATTTT. Translated, it gives CASRRTGAGVGLVGTDTQYF. Based on the CDR3 plus reference TRBV2 and TRBJ2-3, the full variable domain is EPEVTQTPSHQVTQMGQEVILRCVPISNHLYFYWYRQILGQKVEFLVSFYNNEISEKSEIFDDQFSVERPDGSNFTLKIRSTKLEDSAMYFCASRRTGAGVGLVGTDTQYFGPGTRLTVL.

The chain has TRBV5-8 and TRBJ1-2; D might be TRBD1 (5 bases). Germline CDR1 is SGHTS and CDR2 is YDEGEE. V gave up 1 base and J gave up 3 bases, with 16 bases separating them. The CDR3 extends over 16 amino acids. The CDR3 loop reads CASSLLGRDLDYGYTF. The CDR3 DNA is TGTGCCAGCAGCTTGCTGGGCAGGGATTTGGACTATGGCTACACCTTC.

The V call is TRBV30, the J call TRBJ1-1; 10 bases line up with TRBD1. V lost 4 bases, J lost 5 bases, and 4 bases stayed unmatched. CDR3 length equals 13 residues. CDR1 is GTSNPN and CDR2 is SVGIG in the germline V gene (reference sequence). CDR3 protein: CAWKGQGITEAFF. CDR3 in DNA: TGTGCCTGGAAGGGACAGGGGATAACTGAAGCTTTCTTT.

The V call is TRBV29-1, the J call TRBJ2-7; no definite D call. V lost 5 bases and J 0 bases, leaving 5 bases between the germline ends. Germline CDR1 reads SQVTM; CDR2 reads ANQGSEA. This CDR3 has 11 amino acids. CDR3 DNA sequence: TGCAGCGTTAGAAGCTCCTACGAGCAGTACTTC. Its translation is CSVRSSYEQYF.

This chain uses TRBV7-3 with TRBJ2-3; 9 nucleotides match TRBD2. The CDR3 spans 17 residues. Trimming cost V 4 bases and J 5 bases; bases outside gene matches: 13. The germline gives CDR1 SGHTA, CDR2 FQGTGA. The CDR3 sequence is CASSSPLGAGGVDTQYF. The CDR3 nucleotides read TGTGCCAGCAGCTCTCCCCTCGGGGCGGGGGGGGTAGATACGCAGTATTTT.

V and J are TRBV28 and TRBJ1-1; perhaps TRBD1 as D (6 bases). CDR1 MDHEN and CDR2 SYDVKM come from the germline V gene. The length of the CDR3 is 15 residues. Trimming took off 5 bases at V and 0 bases at J, with 13 bases between the two ends. CDR3 sequence (DNA): TGTGCCAGCAGTCGACCGGGGGCCATGAACACTGAAGCTTTCTTT. Encoded protein: CASSRPGAMNTEAFF.

V is TRBV30 and J is TRBJ2-7; weak D call: TRBD2 (5 bases). Germline CDR1 GTSNPN, CDR2 SVGIG (reference sequence). Trimming took off 0 bases at V and 0 bases at J, with 12 bases between the two ends. The CDR3 has 15 amino acids. The DNA for the CDR3 is TGTGCCTGGAGTGTACGTAGCGTCACCTCCTACGAGCAGTACTTC. Its protein product is CAWSVRSVTSYEQYF.

About this clone itself: Other DNA sequences in the sample encode the same CDR3. The chain recombines TRBV27 with TRBJ2-1; weak D call: TRBD1 (5 bases). The CDR3 consists of 14 residues. CDR1 is MNHEY, CDR2 SMNVEV, per germline (reference sequence). V lost 2 bases to trimming and J lost 2 bases, with 7 bases between them. CDR3 region: CASSLAGPYNEQFF. The CDR3 bases are TGTGCCAGCAGTTTAGCAGGGCCCTACAATGAGCAGTTCTTC.

This chain connects TRBV7-2 to TRBJ1-2, with 7 bases matching TRBD1. CDR1 and CDR2 (germline): SGHTA, FQGNSA. This CDR3 region has 15 residues. V shed 6 bases and J 1 base; nucleotides not matched to a gene: 8. This chain's CDR3 is CASRQPGQINYGYTF. The DNA of the CDR3 is TGTGCCAGCAGACAACCGGGACAGATTAACTATGGCTACACCTTC.

The rearrangement uses TRBV10-3 and TRBJ1-2, with D maybe TRBD1 (5 bases). Germline-derived CDR1 and CDR2 are ENHRY and SYGVKD. The CDR3 spans 17 residues. Trimming took 3 bases from V and 2 from J, leaving 19 bases between them. The CDR3 sequence: CAISDSLAETANYGYTF. DNA for the CDR3: TGTGCCATCAGTGATAGCTTAGCGGAGACAGCCAACTATGGCTACACCTTC.

The chain uses TRBV6-5 and TRBJ1-6, with D unresolved. The germline V and J ends were trimmed by 0 bases and 9 bases, with 15 bases remaining between them. There are 16 residues in the CDR3. Per the germline V gene, CDR1 is MNHEY and CDR2 is SVGAGI. CDR3 in DNA: TGTGCCAGCAGTTACTCTATCCCCGCCGTGGGTTCACCCCTCCACTTT. Translated: CASSYSIPAVGSPLHF.

The chain combines TRBV5-4 with TRBJ2-2; the D gene is possibly TRBD2 (6 bases). Germline assignment: CDR1 SGHNT and CDR2 YYREEE (reference sequence). The length of the CDR3 is 15 residues. Trimming removed 9 bases from V and 4 bases from J, with 19 bases in between. CDR3 bases: TGTGCCACAAGCAACCCGACTAGTGGCACCGGGGAGCTGTTTTTT. Protein sequence: CATSNPTSGTGELFF.

CDR3 amino acids: CAISADSSHEAFF. CDR3 nucleotide sequence: TGTGCCATCAGCGCGGACAGTTCTCATGAAGCTTTCTTT. The V gene is TRBV10-3, the J gene TRBJ1-1; TRBD1 might be the D (6 bases). Trimming took 6 bases from V and 7 from J, leaving 15 bases between them. This CDR3 spans 13 amino acids. CDR1 ENHRY and CDR2 SYGVKD come from the germline V gene.

As DNA, the CDR3 is TGTGCTAGTGGTCCCCAGGGATGGGAGACCCAGTACTTC. Its translation: CASGPQGWETQYF. The chain links TRBV12-5 to TRBJ2-5; D is perhaps TRBD1 (5 bases). V was cut by 5 bases and J by 5 bases, with 12 bases left in between. The length of the CDR3 is 13 residues. Germline lookup yields CDR1 LGHNT and CDR2 FRNRAP.

This chain links TRBV19 with TRBJ2-3, with 10 bases identical to TRBD1. Germline lookup yields CDR1 LNHDA and CDR2 SQIVND (reference sequence). The CDR3 sequence is 15 residues long. J gave up 4 bases and V 3 bases, and 4 bases lay outside the gene matches. The CDR3 nucleotides are TGTGCCAGTAGTATGGGGGACAGGGGCGCAGATACGCAGTATTTT. Residues: CASSMGDRGADTQYF.

The V call is TRBV19, the J call TRBJ1-5; 7 bases match TRBD1. The CDR3 runs 16 residues. The J segment lost 5 bases and the V segment lost 3 bases, leaving 10 bases of the junction unmatched. Germline loops: CDR1 LNHDA, CDR2 SQIVND (reference sequence). The CDR3 here is CASSMSQGGPYQPQHF. The DNA for the CDR3 is TGTGCCAGTAGTATGTCCCAGGGGGGTCCTTATCAGCCCCAGCATTTT.

This rearrangement joins TRBV4-1 to TRBJ1-5; D is unresolved. The CDR3 extends over 14 amino acids. Germline V gene sequence: CDR1 MGHRA, CDR2 YSYEKL. Trimming pared 4 bases from V and 6 bases from J, leaving 13 bases between. CDR3 loop: CASSPGVIPQPQHF. Here the CDR3 DNA reads TGCGCCAGCAGCCCCGGTGTCATCCCTCAGCCCCAGCATTTT.

The V and J genes are TRBV27 and TRBJ2-4; 12 bases match TRBD2. In germline, CDR1 is MNHEY, CDR2 SMNVEV (reference sequence). V lost 5 bases to trimming and J lost 2 bases; unmatched junction nucleotides: 4. The CDR3 has 16 amino acids. DNA of the CDR3: TGTGCCAGCAGTGTCCTAGCGGGAGGGACCAAAAACATTCAGTACTTC. As protein: CASSVLAGGTKNIQYF.

The rearrangement joins TRBV5-5 to TRBJ2-2, with D uncertain. CDR3 size: 16 residues. V gave up 0 bases and J gave up 0 bases, with 9 bases separating them. Germline assignment: CDR1 SGHKS and CDR2 YYEKEE (reference sequence). The CDR3 region is CASSLGALSNTGELFF. Here the CDR3 DNA reads TGTGCCAGCAGCTTGGGGGCCCTATCGAACACCGGGGAGCTGTTTTTT.

The rearrangement joins TRBV4-1 to TRBJ2-1; no reliable D call. CDR3 size: 12 residues. V lost 1 base, J lost 6 bases, and 4 bases lay in between. Looked up from germline, CDR1 is MGHRA and CDR2 is YSYEKL. The CDR3 nucleotides read TGCGCCAGCAGCCAAGTTCTCAATGAGCAGTTCTTC. This codes for CASSQVLNEQFF.

This chain uses TRBV6-2 or TRBV6-3 with TRBJ2-3, with a tentative D call TRBD2 (8 bases). V lost 6 bases and J lost 8, with 21 bases in between. The germline V gene encodes CDR1 MNHEY and CDR2 SVGEGT. This CDR3 spans 15 amino acids. The CDR3 spells CASSWGIREGATQYF. As DNA, the CDR3 is TGTGCCAGCAGCTGGGGGATCCGGGAGGGGGCTACGCAGTATTTT.

The chain has TRBV2 and TRBJ2-7; 7 nucleotides align to TRBD1. The CDR3 sequence is 14 residues long. CDR1 SNHLY and CDR2 FYNNEI come from the germline V gene. V lost 4 bases to trimming and J lost 2 bases; unmatched junction nucleotides: 5. CDR3 region: CASSVRDRPYEQYF. CDR3 bases: TGTGCCAGCAGTGTGAGGGACAGACCCTACGAGCAGTACTTC.